This TCR beta chain is drawn from a study of cytomegalovirus exposure and HLA in healthy donors. The CDR3 has 16 residues. Germline-derived CDR1 and CDR2 are SSHAT and FNYEAQ (reference sequence). 13 Jbeta primers and 60 Vbeta primers were used for the PCR. Only in-frame clones appear in the TCRdb table, and some are missing; sequencing was by immunoSEQ multiplex PCR. The profile shows about 150,000 clones, about 74% of them singletons. Details on this clone: Mismatch with germline at one junction end may stem from a read error.

The sequenced sample consisted of PBMCs. This TCR derives from a man aged 40-49 years in good health and CMV-seropositive. The V gene is TRBV7-7, the J gene TRBJ2-2; 9 bases are shared with TRBD2. The CDR3: CTSSSHSGRGTGELFF. The CDR3, as DNA: TGTACCAGCAGCTCCCATAGCGGGAGAGGGACCGGGGAGCTGTTTTTT.